This entry is about one T cell receptor beta chain. As yet, its antigen is unknown. The sample comes from a study of cytomegalovirus exposure and HLA in healthy donors. Study-level background: According to later analysis, the same platform produced the 130 or so validation and 666 first-cohort repertoires. The study's findings and limits: That first-cohort TCR clusters tended to co-occur in the 120 or so validation repertoires was found in a later analysis. Under in vitro conditions, a few CMV-associated chains were confirmed as specific for CMV antigens. Cytomegalovirus association was assigned to about 150 TCR beta chains.

Clones were sequenced by immunoSEQ multiplex PCR, and TCRdb holds only the in-frame ones, with some missing. The profile shows about 90,000 clones, more than 70% of them singletons. The CDR3 spans 14 residues. Germline lookup yields CDR1 LNHDA and CDR2 SQIVND (reference sequence). The V gene lost 6 bases and the J gene lost 1 base, with 12 bases spanning the gap. V gene TRBV19 combines with J gene TRBJ1-1; D is possibly TRBD1 (5 bases). The sample comprised PBMCs. This TCR was recovered from a young woman in good health and CMV-seropositive. This CDR3 reads CASRWSQGNTEAFF. The CDR3 DNA reads TGTGCCAGTAGATGGTCCCAGGGGAACACTGAAGCTTTCTTT.